These 7 T cell receptor beta chains share one sample of origin, sequenced in a study of T-cell memory formation after mild COVID-19. TCRdb reprocessed the 5' RACE reads with MiXCR, giving one entry per CDR3 protein. The sample has over 10,000 distinct CDR3 sequences, about 14% seen once; the top ten hold around half. The sequenced sample was PBMCs or a T cell subset sorted from them (not recorded which). Every receptor here comes from a man younger than 35 who had mild COVID-19 (a few samples of this study predate the infection). Cell type and time point are not known.

In this sample, this clonotype turned up many times. V is TRBV6-5 and J is TRBJ2-7; a possible D gene is TRBD2 (5 bases). Trimming took off 8 bases at V and 3 bases at J, with 26 bases between the two ends. The germline V gene has CDR1 MNHEY and CDR2 SVGAGI. The CDR3 is made up of 17 amino acids. The CDR3 is CASARKGWLARNYEQYF. In nucleotides, the CDR3 is TGTGCCAGCGCCAGAAAGGGTTGGCTAGCTAGAAACTACGAGCAGTACTTC.

This clonotype appeared many times. The chain combines TRBV5-1 with TRBJ1-1; D possibly corresponds to TRBD1 (6 bases). V lost 4 bases and J 1 base, leaving 20 bases between the germline ends. This CDR3 is 17 amino acids long. Per the germline V gene, CDR1 is SGHRS and CDR2 is YFSETQ. CDR3 sequence: CASSARQVGVENTEAFF. As DNA, the CDR3 is TGCGCCAGCAGCGCCCGACAGGTGGGGGTTGAGAACACTGAAGCTTTCTTT.

The chain couples TRBV18 to TRBJ2-7, with D possibly matching TRBD2 (5 bases). Trimming removed 3 bases from V and 3 bases from J, with 9 bases in between. The CDR3 contains 13 residues. Germline V lookup: CDR1 KGHSH, CDR2 LQKENI. The CDR3 DNA follows: TGTGCCAGCTCACCGGGAGCCCACTACGAGCAGTACGTC. This encodes CASSPGAHYEQYV.

Ten or more counts support this clonotype. Here the CDR3 reads CASSLTSGAIRGELFF. The CDR3 region has the DNA TGTGCCAGCAGCCTAACTAGCGGGGCTATACGCGGGGAGCTGTTTTTT. The chain couples TRBV7-6 to TRBJ2-2; 10 nucleotides line up with TRBD2. Germline CDR1 is SGHVS and CDR2 is FNYEAQ. J gave up 7 bases and V 5 bases, and 10 bases lay outside the gene matches. The CDR3 covers 16 residues.

Many counts were recorded for this clonotype. V and J are TRBV7-2 and TRBJ2-3; 11 nucleotides line up with TRBD2. Per the germline V gene, CDR1 is SGHTA and CDR2 is FQGNSA. The CDR3 covers 16 residues. The trim removed 5 bases at V and 2 bases at J, leaving 6 bases unmatched. The CDR3 region has the DNA TGTGCCAGCAGCCCAGTAGCGGGGGGGACCACAGATACGCAGTATTTT. Translating it yields CASSPVAGGTTDTQYF.

This clonotype has a count of ten or more. The chain uses TRBV24-1 and TRBJ2-7, with D maybe TRBD2 (6 bases). The CDR3 consists of 14 residues. V was trimmed by 4 bases and J by 7 bases, leaving 16 bases between them. The germline gives CDR1 KGHDR, CDR2 SFDVKD. The CDR3 here is CATSDSGTPGEQYF. The CDR3 DNA is TGTGCCACCAGTGACTCCGGGACTCCGGGGGAGCAGTACTTC.

In its sample, this clonotype was seen many times. V and J are TRBV5-1 and TRBJ1-1, with no clear D. This CDR3 spans 13 amino acids. Germline values: CDR1 SGHRS, CDR2 YFSETQ. Trimming removed 6 bases from V and 0 bases from J, with 9 bases in between. The CDR3 spells CASTDVMNTEAFF. CDR3 sequence (DNA): TGCGCCAGCACTGACGTTATGAACACTGAAGCTTTCTTT.